Listed below are T cell receptor beta chains from one sample, sequenced in a study of TIL therapy for anti-PD-1-resistant metastatic lung cancer. The assay was immunoSEQ multiplex PCR, and TCRdb's table has in-frame clones only and misses some. The data contain more than 35,000 clones, about 73% of them seen just once; the ten biggest clones take up 5.7%. The sample here was blood, taken at baseline. Receptor source: a person aged 30 to 80 with non-small cell lung cancer. Both conserved end residues are part of each CDR3. The D gene is left open where the match is weak. Expanded clones are given a class, and other clones once, few, many or no size at all.

CDR3: CASSLTWGHADTQYF
DNA: TGTGCCAGCAGCTTAACTTGGGGTCATGCAGATACGCAGTATTTT
D: .
size: .
V: TRBV7-3
J: TRBJ2-3

CDR3: CASSPTQGPYGYTF
DNA: TGTGCCAGCAGCCCAACTCAGGGGCCGTATGGCTACACCTTC
D: .
size: .
V: TRBV6-5
J: TRBJ1-2

CDR3: CAWSVMGVSSGNTIYF
DNA: TGTGCCTGGAGTGTAATGGGGGTCAGCTCTGGAAACACCATATATTTT
D: .
size: .
V: TRBV30
J: TRBJ1-3

CDR3: CASSLGSVRSYEQYF
DNA: TGCGCCAGCAGCTTGGGTAGTGTCAGATCCTACGAGCAGTACTTC
D: .
size: .
V: TRBV5-1
J: TRBJ2-7

CDR3: CASSIAGGPGETQYF
DNA: TGTGCCAGCAGTATAGCGGGGGGGCCAGGAGAGACCCAGTACTTC
D: TRBD2
size: .
V: TRBV2
J: TRBJ2-5

CDR3: CASSLALAGPWTDTQYF
DNA: TGTGCCAGCAGCTTAGCGTTGGCGGGGCCTTGGACAGATACGCAGTATTTT
D: .
size: .
V: TRBV7-9
J: TRBJ2-3

CDR3: CASSPRGDTGELFF
DNA: TGTGCCAGCAGCCCTAGGGGGGACACCGGGGAGCTGTTTTTT
D: .
size: .
V: TRBV6-1
J: TRBJ2-2

CDR3: CASSIRDPGAYEQYF
DNA: TGTGCCAGTAGTATACGGGACCCTGGCGCCTACGAGCAGTACTTC
D: .
size: .
V: TRBV19
J: TRBJ2-7

CDR3: CATSGGVQPQHF
DNA: TGTGCCACCAGTGGGGGGGTTCAGCCCCAGCATTTT
D: .
size: .
V: TRBV15
J: TRBJ1-5

CDR3: CRRQGNTEAFF
DNA: TGCAGAAGACAGGGGAACACTGAAGCTTTCTTT
D: TRBD1
size: .
V: TRBV20-1
J: TRBJ1-1

CDR3: CASSYPSYEQYF
DNA: TGCGCCAGCAGCTACCCTTCCTACGAGCAGTACTTC
D: .
size: once
V: TRBV5-1
J: TRBJ2-7

CDR3: CASASGGTYEQYF
DNA: TGTGCCAGCGCTAGCGGGGGAACCTACGAGCAGTACTTC
D: TRBD2
size: .
V: TRBV6-5
J: TRBJ2-7

CDR3: CASSQGLNEQFF
DNA: TGTGCCAGCAGCCAGGGACTAAATGAGCAGTTCTTC
D: TRBD2
size: .
V: TRBV7-6
J: TRBJ2-1

CDR3: CASSLDVIGYTF
DNA: TGTGCCAGCAGCTTAGACGTGATTGGCTACACCTTC
D: .
size: .
V: TRBV7-2
J: TRBJ1-2

CDR3: CSVVNRGQNTEAFF
DNA: TGCAGCGTTGTAAACAGAGGGCAGAACACTGAAGCTTTCTTT
D: .
size: few
V: TRBV29-1
J: TRBJ1-1

CDR3: CASSQESGGLYGYTF
DNA: TGTGCCAGCAGCCAAGAAAGCGGAGGACTCTATGGCTACACCTTC
D: .
size: .
V: TRBV4-2
J: TRBJ1-2

CDR3: CASSGDRDTGELFF
DNA: TGTGCCAGCAGTGGGGACAGAGACACCGGGGAGCTGTTTTTT
D: TRBD1
size: .
V: TRBV25-1
J: TRBJ2-2

CDR3: CASSLAQGGTQYF
DNA: TGTGCCAGCAGCTTGGCGCAGGGGGGTACGCAGTATTTT
D: .
size: .
V: TRBV11-2
J: TRBJ2-3

CDR3: CASSMRGQVNTEAFF
DNA: TGTGCCAGTAGTATGAGGGGACAGGTGAACACTGAAGCTTTCTTT
D: TRBD1
size: .
V: TRBV19
J: TRBJ1-1

CDR3: CASSDSPSLTHRNEQFF
DNA: TGTGCCAGCAGTGACTCTCCTAGCCTGACCCATAGGAATGAGCAGTTCTTC
D: .
size: .
V: TRBV6-4
J: TRBJ2-1

CDR3: CASSSGTLNEKLFF
DNA: TGTGCCAGCAGTTCCGGGACACTTAATGAAAAACTGTTTTTT
D: .
size: .
V: TRBV28
J: TRBJ1-4

CDR3: CASSLSSAYTQYF
DNA: TGTGCCAGCAGCTTATCATCCGCTTATACGCAGTATTTT
D: .
size: .
V: TRBV11-3
J: TRBJ2-3

CDR3: CASRNRMNTGELFF
DNA: TGTGCCAGTAGAAACAGGATGAACACCGGGGAGCTGTTTTTT
D: .
size: .
V: TRBV19
J: TRBJ2-2

CDR3: CASSSWDRAGNTIYF
DNA: TGTGCCAGCAGTTCCTGGGACAGGGCTGGAAACACCATATATTTT
D: TRBD1
size: .
V: TRBV6-5
J: TRBJ1-3

CDR3: CASTLDRVSFF
DNA: TGTGCCAGCACCTTGGACAGGGTCTCATTCTTT
D: TRBD1
size: .
V: TRBV2
J: TRBJ1-1

CDR3: CASSLATSGASGNTIYF
DNA: TGTGCCAGCAGCTTAGCAACGAGTGGGGCATCGGGGAACACCATATATTTT
D: .
size: .
V: TRBV7-9
J: TRBJ1-3